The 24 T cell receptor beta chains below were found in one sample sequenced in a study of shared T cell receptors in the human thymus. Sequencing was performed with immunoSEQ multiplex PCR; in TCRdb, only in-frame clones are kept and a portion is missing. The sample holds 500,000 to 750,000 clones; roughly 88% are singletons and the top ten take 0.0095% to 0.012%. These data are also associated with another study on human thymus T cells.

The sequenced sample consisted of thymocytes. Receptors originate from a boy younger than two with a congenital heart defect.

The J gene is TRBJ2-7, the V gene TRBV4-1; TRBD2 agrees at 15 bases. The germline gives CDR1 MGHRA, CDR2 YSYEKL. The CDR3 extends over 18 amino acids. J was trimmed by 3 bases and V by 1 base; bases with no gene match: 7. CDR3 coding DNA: TGCGCCAGCAGCCAAGGGACTAGCGGGAGGGCCAGGGGCTACGAGCAGTACTTC. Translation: CASSQGTSGRARGYEQYF.

The CDR3 sequence is CSATQAQGYTF. CDR3 sequence (DNA): TGCAGTGCTACACAGGCGCAAGGCTACACCTTC. The chain uses TRBV20-1 and TRBJ1-2; TRBD1 might be the D (5 bases). This CDR3 has 11 residues. The germline V gene encodes CDR1 DFQATT and CDR2 SNEGSKA (reference sequence). Trimming took off 4 bases at V and 8 bases at J, with 11 bases between the two ends.

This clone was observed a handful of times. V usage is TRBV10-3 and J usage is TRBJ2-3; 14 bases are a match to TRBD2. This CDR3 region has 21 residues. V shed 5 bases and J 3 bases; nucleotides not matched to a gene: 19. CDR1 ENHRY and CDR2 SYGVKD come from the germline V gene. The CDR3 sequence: CAISNRRERGLAGGETDTQYF. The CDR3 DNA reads TGTGCCATCAGTAACCGCAGAGAGAGAGGACTAGCGGGAGGAGAGACAGATACGCAGTATTTT.

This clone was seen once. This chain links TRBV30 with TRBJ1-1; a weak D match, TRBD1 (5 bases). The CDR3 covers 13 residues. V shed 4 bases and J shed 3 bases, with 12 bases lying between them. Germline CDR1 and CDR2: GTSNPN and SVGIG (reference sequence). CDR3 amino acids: CAWIKGRDTEAFF. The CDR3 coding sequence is TGTGCCTGGATCAAGGGGAGGGACACTGAAGCTTTCTTT.

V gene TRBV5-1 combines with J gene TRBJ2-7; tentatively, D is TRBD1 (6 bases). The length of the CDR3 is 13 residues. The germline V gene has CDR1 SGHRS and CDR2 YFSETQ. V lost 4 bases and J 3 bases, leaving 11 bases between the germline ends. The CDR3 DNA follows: TGCGCCAGCAGCCTCATAGGGGGCTACGAGCAGTACTTC. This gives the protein CASSLIGGYEQYF. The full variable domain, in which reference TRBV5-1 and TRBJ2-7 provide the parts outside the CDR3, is KAGVTQTPRYLIKTRGQQVTLSCSPISGHRSVSWYQQTPGQGLQFLFEYFSETQRNKGNFPGRFSGRQFSNSRSEMNVSTLELGDSALYLCASSLIGGYEQYFGPGTRLTVT.

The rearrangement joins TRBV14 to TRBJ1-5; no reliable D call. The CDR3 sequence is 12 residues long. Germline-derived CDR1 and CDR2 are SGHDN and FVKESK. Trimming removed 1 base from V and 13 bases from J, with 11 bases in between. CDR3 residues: CASSQGRPGQHF. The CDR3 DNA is TGTGCCAGCAGCCAAGGGCGACCGGGTCAGCATTTT.

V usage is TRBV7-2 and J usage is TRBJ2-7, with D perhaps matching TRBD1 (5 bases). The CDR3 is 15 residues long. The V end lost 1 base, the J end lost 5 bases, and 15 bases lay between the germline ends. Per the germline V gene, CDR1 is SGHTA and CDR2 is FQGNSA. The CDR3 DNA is TGTGCCAGCAGCTTAGTAGTGGCAGGGTCCCACGAGCAGTACTTC. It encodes CASSLVVAGSHEQYF.

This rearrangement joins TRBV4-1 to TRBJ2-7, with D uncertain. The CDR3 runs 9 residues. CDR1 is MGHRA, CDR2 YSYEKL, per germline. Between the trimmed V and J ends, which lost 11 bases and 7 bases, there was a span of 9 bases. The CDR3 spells CAPLEEQYF. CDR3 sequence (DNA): TGCGCCCCTCTCGAGGAGCAGTACTTC.

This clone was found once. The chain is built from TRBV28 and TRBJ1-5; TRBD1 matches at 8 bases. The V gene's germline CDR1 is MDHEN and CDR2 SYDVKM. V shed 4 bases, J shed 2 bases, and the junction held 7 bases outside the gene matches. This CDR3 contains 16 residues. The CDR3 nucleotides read TGTGCCAGCAGTTCCCCTGAGACAGGGGGCAATCAGCCCCAGCATTTT. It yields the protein CASSSPETGGNQPQHF.

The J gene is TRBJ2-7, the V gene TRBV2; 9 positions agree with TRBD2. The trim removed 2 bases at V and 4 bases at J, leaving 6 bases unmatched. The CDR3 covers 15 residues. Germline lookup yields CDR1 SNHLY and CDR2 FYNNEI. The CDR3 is CASSEPDSGRYEQYF. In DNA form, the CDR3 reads TGTGCCAGCAGTGAACCAGACAGCGGGAGGTACGAGCAGTACTTC.

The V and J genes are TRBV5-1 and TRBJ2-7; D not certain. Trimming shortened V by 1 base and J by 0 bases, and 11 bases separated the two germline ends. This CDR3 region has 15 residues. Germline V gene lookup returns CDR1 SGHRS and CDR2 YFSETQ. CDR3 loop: CASSLRGVSSYEQYF. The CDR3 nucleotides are TGCGCCAGCAGCTTGCGAGGCGTGAGCTCCTACGAGCAGTACTTC.

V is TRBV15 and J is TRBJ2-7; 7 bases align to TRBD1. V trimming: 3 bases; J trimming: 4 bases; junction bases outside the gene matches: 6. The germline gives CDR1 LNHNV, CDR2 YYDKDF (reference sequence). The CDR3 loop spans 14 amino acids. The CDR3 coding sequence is TGTGCCACCAGCAGTGCCCCAGGGGGTTACGAGCAGTACTTC. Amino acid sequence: CATSSAPGGYEQYF.

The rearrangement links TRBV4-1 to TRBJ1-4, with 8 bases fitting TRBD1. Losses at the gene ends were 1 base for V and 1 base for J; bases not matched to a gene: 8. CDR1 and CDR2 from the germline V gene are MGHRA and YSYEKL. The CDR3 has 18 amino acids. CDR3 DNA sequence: TGCGCCAGCAGCCAAGCATCCCAGGGGGCGGAAACTAATGAAAAACTGTTTTTT. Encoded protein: CASSQASQGAETNEKLFF.

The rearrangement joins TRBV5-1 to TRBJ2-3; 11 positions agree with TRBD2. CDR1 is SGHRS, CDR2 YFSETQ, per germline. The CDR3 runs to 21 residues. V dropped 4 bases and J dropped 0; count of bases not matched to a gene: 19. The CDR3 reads CASSQRPGTSGVDASTDTQYF. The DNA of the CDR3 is TGCGCCAGCAGCCAGCGTCCCGGGACTAGCGGAGTAGACGCTAGCACAGATACGCAGTATTTT.

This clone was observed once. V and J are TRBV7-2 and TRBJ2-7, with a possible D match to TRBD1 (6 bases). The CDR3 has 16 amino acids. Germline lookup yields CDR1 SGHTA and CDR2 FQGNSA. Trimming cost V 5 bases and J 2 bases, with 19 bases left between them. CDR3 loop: CASSQPRQVGPYEQYF. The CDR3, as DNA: TGTGCCAGCAGCCAACCTAGACAGGTGGGGCCCTACGAGCAGTACTTC.

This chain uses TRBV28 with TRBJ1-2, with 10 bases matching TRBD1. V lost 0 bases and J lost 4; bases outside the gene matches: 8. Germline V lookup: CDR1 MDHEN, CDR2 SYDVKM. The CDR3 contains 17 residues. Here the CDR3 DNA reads TGTGCCAGCAGTTTATGCGAGGACAGGGGGTCTTTCTATGGCTACACCTTC. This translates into CASSLCEDRGSFYGYTF.

The CDR3 nucleotides read TGTGCCAGCAGTGACTCGTGTGGACAGGGGACTTCAGGGGAGCAGTTCTTC. Translated: CASSDSCGQGTSGEQFF. V and J are TRBV6-4 and TRBJ2-1, with 9 bases fitting TRBD1. The CDR3 consists of 17 residues. V shed 0 bases and J 10 bases; nucleotides not matched to a gene: 13. Germline CDR1 MRHNA, CDR2 SNTAGT.

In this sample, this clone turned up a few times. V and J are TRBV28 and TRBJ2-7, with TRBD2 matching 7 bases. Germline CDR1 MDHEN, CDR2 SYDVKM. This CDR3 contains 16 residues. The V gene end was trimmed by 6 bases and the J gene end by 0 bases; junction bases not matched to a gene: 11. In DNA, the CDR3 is TGTGCCAGCAGCCCCCCGGGACTACACTTCTCCTACGAGCAGTACTTC. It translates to CASSPPGLHFSYEQYF.

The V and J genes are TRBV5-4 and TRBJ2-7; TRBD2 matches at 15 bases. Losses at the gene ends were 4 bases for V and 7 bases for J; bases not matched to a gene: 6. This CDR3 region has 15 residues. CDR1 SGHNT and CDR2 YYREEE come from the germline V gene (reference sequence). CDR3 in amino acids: CASSRLGLAGGEQYF. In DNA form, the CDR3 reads TGTGCCAGCAGCCGCCTAGGACTAGCGGGAGGGGAGCAGTACTTC.

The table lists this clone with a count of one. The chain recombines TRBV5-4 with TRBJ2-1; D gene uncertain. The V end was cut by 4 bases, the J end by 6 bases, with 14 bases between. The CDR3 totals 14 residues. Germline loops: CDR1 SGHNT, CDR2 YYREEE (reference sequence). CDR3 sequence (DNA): TGTGCCAGCAGCCCGGTTGGAGACGGCAATGAGCAGTTCTTC. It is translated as CASSPVGDGNEQFF.

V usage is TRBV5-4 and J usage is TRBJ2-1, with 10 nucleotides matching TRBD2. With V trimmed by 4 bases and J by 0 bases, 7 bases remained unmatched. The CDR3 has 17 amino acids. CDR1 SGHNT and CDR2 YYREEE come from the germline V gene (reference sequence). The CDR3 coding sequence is TGTGCCAGCAGCCACCCCATAGCGGGAGGCTCCTACAATGAGCAGTTCTTC. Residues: CASSHPIAGGSYNEQFF.

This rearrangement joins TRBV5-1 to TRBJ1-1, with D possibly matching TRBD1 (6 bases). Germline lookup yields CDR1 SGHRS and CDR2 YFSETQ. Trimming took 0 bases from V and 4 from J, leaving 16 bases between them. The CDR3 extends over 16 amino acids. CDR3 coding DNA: TGCGCCAGCAGCTTGGAGGTTAAGGGCAGGGGCACTGAAGCTTTCTTT. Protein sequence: CASSLEVKGRGTEAFF.

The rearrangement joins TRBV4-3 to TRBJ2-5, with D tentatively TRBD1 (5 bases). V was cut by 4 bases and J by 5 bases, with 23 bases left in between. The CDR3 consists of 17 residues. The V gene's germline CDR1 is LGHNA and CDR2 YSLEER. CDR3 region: CASSLPGRTPGLETQYF. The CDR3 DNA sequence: TGCGCCAGCAGCCTTCCAGGTCGGACACCCGGGTTGGAGACCCAGTACTTC.

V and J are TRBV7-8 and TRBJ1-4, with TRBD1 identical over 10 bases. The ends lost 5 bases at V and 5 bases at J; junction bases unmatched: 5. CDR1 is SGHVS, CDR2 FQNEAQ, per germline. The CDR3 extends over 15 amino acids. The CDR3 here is CASSPGTGENEKLFF. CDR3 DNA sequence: TGTGCCAGCAGCCCCGGGACAGGGGAGAATGAAAAACTGTTTTTT.